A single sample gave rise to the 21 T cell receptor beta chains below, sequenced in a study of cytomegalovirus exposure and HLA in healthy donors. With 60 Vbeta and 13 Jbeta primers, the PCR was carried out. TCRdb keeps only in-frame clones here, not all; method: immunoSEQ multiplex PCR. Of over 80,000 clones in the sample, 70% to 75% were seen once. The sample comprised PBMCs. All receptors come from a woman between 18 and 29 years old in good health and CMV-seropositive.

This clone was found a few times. The CDR3 here is CASSSRQGADYGYTF. CDR3 DNA sequence: TGTGCCAGCAGCTCGAGACAGGGAGCGGACTATGGCTACACCTTC. The genes are TRBV7-2 and TRBJ1-2; 7 nucleotides match TRBD1. Germline trimming cut 4 bases from V and 3 bases from J; bases unmatched to any gene: 8. Per germline, CDR1 SGHTA and CDR2 FQGNSA. The CDR3 has 15 amino acids.

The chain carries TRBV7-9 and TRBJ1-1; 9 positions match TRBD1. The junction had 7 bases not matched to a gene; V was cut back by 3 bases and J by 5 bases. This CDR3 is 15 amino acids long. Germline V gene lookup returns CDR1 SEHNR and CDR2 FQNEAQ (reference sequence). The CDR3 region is CASSLGTGKGTEAFF. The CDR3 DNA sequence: TGTGCCAGCAGCTTGGGGACAGGGAAGGGGACTGAAGCTTTCTTT.

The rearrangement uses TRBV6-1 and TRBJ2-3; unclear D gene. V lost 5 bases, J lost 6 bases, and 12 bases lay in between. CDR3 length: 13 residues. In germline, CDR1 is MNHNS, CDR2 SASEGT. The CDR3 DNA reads TGTGCCAGCAGTTTGACACACCTGGATACGCAGTATTTT. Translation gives CASSLTHLDTQYF.

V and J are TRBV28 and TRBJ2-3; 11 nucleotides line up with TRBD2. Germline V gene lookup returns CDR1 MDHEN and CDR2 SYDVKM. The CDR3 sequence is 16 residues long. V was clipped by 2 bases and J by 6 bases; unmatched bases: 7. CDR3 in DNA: TGTGCCAGCAGTTTAGTAGCGACTAGCGGGATGGATACGCAGTATTTT. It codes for CASSLVATSGMDTQYF.

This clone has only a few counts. The CDR3 DNA reads as TGTGCCAGCAGCCCCACGGGGGCCTACAATGAGCAGTTCTTC. Residues: CASSPTGAYNEQFF. The chain employs TRBV5-4 and TRBJ2-1, with D perhaps TRBD2 (6 bases). This CDR3 spans 14 amino acids. The germline CDR1 and CDR2 sequences are SGHNT and YYREEE (reference sequence). Trimming took 4 bases from V and 2 from J, leaving 10 bases between them.

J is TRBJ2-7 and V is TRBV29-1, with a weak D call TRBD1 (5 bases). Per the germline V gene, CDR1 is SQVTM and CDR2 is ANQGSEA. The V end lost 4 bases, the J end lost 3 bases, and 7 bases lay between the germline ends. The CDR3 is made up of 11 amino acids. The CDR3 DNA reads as TGCAGCGTTGGACAGCGCTACGAGCAGTACTTC. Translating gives CSVGQRYEQYF.

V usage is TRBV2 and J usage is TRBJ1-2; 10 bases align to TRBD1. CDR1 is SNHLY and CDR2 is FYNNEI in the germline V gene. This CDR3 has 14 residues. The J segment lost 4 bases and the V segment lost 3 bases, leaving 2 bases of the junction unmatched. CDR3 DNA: TGTGCCAGCAGTGAGGGGACAGGGGTCTATGGCTACACCTTC. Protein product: CASSEGTGVYGYTF.

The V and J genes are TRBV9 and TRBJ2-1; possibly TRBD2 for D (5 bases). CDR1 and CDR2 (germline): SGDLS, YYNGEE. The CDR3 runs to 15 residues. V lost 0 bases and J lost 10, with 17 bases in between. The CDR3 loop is CASSVDPPLRGEQFF. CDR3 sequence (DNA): TGTGCCAGCAGCGTAGATCCCCCGCTCCGGGGAGAGCAGTTCTTC.

CDR3 amino acids: CASSPRPPSSYNEQFF. CDR3 in DNA: TGCGCCAGCAGCCCACGGCCGCCTAGCTCCTACAATGAGCAGTTCTTC. The rearrangement uses TRBV4-3 and TRBJ2-1; D unclear. The V gene lost 4 bases and the J gene lost 0 bases, with 13 bases spanning the gap. Per germline, CDR1 LGHNA and CDR2 YSLEER. This CDR3 is 16 amino acids long.

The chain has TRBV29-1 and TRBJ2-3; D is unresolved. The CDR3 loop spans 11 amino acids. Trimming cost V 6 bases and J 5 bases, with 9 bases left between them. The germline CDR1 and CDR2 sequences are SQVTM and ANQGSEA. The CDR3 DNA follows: TGCAGCGTATCCCCCATAGATACGCAGTATTTT. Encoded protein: CSVSPIDTQYF.

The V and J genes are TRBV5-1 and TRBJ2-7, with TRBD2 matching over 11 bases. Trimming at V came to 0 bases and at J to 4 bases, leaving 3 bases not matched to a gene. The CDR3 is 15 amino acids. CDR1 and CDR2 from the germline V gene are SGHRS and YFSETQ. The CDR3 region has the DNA TGCGCCAGCAGCTTGGCTCTAGCGGGAGGTTACGAGCAGTACTTC. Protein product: CASSLALAGGYEQYF.

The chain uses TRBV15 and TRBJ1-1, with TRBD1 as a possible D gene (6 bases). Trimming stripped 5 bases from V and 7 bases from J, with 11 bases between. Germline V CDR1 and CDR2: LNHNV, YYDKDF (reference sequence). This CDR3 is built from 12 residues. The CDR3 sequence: CATSVQGREAFF. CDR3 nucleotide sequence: TGTGCCACCAGCGTACAGGGTCGTGAAGCTTTCTTT.

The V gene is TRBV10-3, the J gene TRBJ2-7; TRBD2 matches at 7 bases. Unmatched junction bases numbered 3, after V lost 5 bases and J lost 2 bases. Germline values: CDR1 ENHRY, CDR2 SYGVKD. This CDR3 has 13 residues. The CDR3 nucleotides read TGTGCCATCAGTCCACTAGCGCCCTACGAGCAGTACTTC. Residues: CAISPLAPYEQYF.

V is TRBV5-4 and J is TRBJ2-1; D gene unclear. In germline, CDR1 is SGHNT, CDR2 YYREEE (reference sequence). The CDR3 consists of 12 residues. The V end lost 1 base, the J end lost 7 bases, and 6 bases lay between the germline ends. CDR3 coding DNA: TGTGCCAGCAGCTTGTCGGAGAATGAGCAGTTCTTC. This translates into CASSLSENEQFF.

The CDR3 sequence: CASTADSYEQYF. The DNA of the CDR3 is TGTGCCAGCACGGCGGACTCCTACGAGCAGTACTTC. The chain couples TRBV18 to TRBJ2-7; D gene ambiguous. Trimming removed 8 bases at V and 0 bases at J, with 8 bases between. This CDR3 spans 12 amino acids. Germline V gene lookup returns CDR1 KGHSH and CDR2 LQKENI.

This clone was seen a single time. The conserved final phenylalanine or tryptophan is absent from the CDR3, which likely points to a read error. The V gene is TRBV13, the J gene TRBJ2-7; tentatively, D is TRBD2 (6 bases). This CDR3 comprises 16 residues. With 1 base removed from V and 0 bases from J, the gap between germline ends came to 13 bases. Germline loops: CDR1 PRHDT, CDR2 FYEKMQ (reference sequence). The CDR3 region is CASSLVGSGYSYEQYL. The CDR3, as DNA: TGTGCCAGCAGCTTAGTAGGTAGCGGATACTCCTACGAGCAGTACCTC.

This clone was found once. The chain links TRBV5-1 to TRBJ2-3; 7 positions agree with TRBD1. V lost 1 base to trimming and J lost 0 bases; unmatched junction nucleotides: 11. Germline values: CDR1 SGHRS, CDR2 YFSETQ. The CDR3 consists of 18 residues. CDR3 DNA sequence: TGCGCCAGCAGCTTGTACGACAGGGTAGGCCGTAGCACAGATACGCAGTATTTT. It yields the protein CASSLYDRVGRSTDTQYF. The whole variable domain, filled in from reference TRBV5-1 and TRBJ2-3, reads KAGVTQTPRYLIKTRGQQVTLSCSPISGHRSVSWYQQTPGQGLQFLFEYFSETQRNKGNFPGRFSGRQFSNSRSEMNVSTLELGDSALYLCASSLYDRVGRSTDTQYFGPGTRLTVL.

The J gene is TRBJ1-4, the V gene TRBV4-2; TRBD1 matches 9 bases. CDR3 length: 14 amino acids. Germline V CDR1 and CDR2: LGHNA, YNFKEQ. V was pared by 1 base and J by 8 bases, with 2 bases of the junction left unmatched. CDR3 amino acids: CASSQGGTGEKLFF. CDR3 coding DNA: TGTGCCAGCAGCCAAGGCGGGACAGGGGAAAAACTGTTTTTT.

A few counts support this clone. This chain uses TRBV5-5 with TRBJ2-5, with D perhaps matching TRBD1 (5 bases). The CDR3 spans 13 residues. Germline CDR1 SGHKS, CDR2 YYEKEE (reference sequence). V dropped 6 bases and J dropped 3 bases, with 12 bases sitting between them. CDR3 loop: CASTTGREETQYF. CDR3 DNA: TGTGCCAGCACGACCGGCAGGGAAGAGACCCAGTACTTC.

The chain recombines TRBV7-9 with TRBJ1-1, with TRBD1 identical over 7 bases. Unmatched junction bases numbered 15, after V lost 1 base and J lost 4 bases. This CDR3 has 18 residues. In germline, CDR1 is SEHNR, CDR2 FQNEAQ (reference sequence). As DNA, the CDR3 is TGTGCCAGCAGCTTAGGAGATGTAGGGGGCAGATGGGCCACTGAAGCTTTCTTT. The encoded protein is CASSLGDVGGRWATEAFF.

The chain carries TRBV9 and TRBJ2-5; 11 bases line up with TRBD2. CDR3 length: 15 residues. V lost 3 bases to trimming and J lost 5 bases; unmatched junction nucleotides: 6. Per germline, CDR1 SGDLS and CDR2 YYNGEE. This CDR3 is CASSEATSGTETQYF. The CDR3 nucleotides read TGTGCCAGCAGCGAGGCGACTAGCGGGACCGAGACCCAGTACTTC. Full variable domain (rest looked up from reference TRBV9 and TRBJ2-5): DSGVTQTPKHLITATGQRVTLRCSPRSGDLSVYWYQQSLDQGLQFLIQYYNGEERAKGNILERFSAQQFPDLHSELNLSSLELGDSALYFCASSEATSGTETQYFGPGTRLLVL.